Below are 32 T cell receptor beta chains sequenced from a single sample in a study of blood T cells in healthy people across ages. Combining a sample-barcoded 5' primer with a J-beta primer mix, a second PCR ran for roughly 7 to 12 cycles. TCRdb ran MiXCR on the 5' RACE reads and lists one entry per CDR3 protein. The sample includes about 720,000 distinct CDR3 sequences, approximately 21% of them seen just once. The sample was blood. Receptors were obtained from an older man in good health.

The chain is built from TRBV25-1 and TRBJ2-4; tentatively, D is TRBD2 (6 bases). This CDR3 region has 13 residues. V was shortened by 4 bases and J by 6 bases, with 10 bases between the two germline ends. The germline CDR1 and CDR2 sequences are MGHDK and SYGVNS. The CDR3 sequence is CASSAAGINIQYF. Here the CDR3 DNA reads TGTGCCAGCAGTGCGGCGGGAATAAACATTCAGTACTTC.

This clonotype was detected a few times. This chain links TRBV7-8 with TRBJ2-1; 11 nucleotides agree with TRBD2. The CDR3 is made up of 16 amino acids. Per germline, CDR1 SGHVS and CDR2 FQNEAQ. Unmatched junction bases numbered 8, after V lost 5 bases and J lost 5 bases. The CDR3, as DNA: TGTGCCAGCAGCCCCTGGGGACTAGCGGAAAACAATGAGCAGTTCTTC. Its translation is CASSPWGLAENNEQFF.

This clonotype was observed a handful of times. The chain joins TRBV6-5 to TRBJ2-1; 8 bases line up with TRBD1. Germline V CDR1 and CDR2: MNHEY, SVGAGI. Losses at the gene ends were 7 bases for V and 1 base for J; bases not matched to a gene: 12. This CDR3 spans 17 amino acids. CDR3 loop: CASIGRGQERSYNEQFF. The CDR3 bases are TGTGCCAGCATCGGCAGGGGGCAGGAGAGGTCCTACAATGAGCAGTTCTTC.

V usage is TRBV20-1 and J usage is TRBJ2-2; weak D call: TRBD2 (5 bases). The germline V gene encodes CDR1 DFQATT and CDR2 SNEGSKA (reference sequence). The CDR3 is made up of 16 amino acids. Trimming took 1 base from V and 4 from J, leaving 16 bases between them. CDR3: CSARATRARGTGELFF. CDR3 DNA: TGCAGTGCTAGAGCCACTAGGGCTCGAGGCACCGGGGAGCTGTTTTTT.

The CDR3 coding sequence is TGTGCCAGCAGCGTCCAGCCCTACACTGAAGCTTTCTTT. Translated: CASSVQPYTEAFF. The genes are TRBV7-2 and TRBJ1-1, with unresolved D. This CDR3 comprises 13 residues. The germline gives CDR1 SGHTA, CDR2 FQGNSA. V was pared by 5 bases and J by 3 bases, with 10 bases between.

This clonotype was detected many times. The V and J genes are TRBV7-9 and TRBJ2-5; D is undetermined. The J call may be in error: the DNA end matches TRBJ2-1 better. The CDR3 has 14 amino acids. Germline CDR1 is SEHNR and CDR2 is FQNEAQ (reference sequence). Here the CDR3 reads CASSSPTQSNEQFF. CDR3 sequence (DNA): TGTGCCAGCAGCTCCCCTACACAATCCAATGAGCAGTTCTTC.

In regard to this clonotype: At one boundary the junction diverges from the germline segment, which might be a read error. The rearrangement joins TRBV5-1 to TRBJ2-1; D might be TRBD1 (5 bases). CDR1 and CDR2 (germline): SGHRS, YFSETQ. The CDR3 is 12 residues long. As DNA, the CDR3 is TGCGCCAGCAGCTTGGAGGGGAATGAGCAGCTCTTC. Translated, it gives CASSLEGNEQLF.

V is TRBV28 and J is TRBJ2-5; D is possibly TRBD1 (6 bases). With the DNA end fitting TRBJ2-1 better, the J assignment may be wrong. This CDR3 has 15 amino acids. In germline, CDR1 is MDHEN, CDR2 SYDVKM. The CDR3 region is CASSLGPGESTEQFF. CDR3 in DNA: TGTGCCAGCAGCTTGGGTCCAGGGGAATCAACTGAGCAGTTCTTC.

This clonotype was seen ten or more times. The gene calls are TRBV11-2 and TRBJ2-5; a weak D match, TRBD1 (5 bases). Trimming pared 0 bases from V and 0 bases from J, leaving 14 bases between. The CDR3 has 17 residues. Germline V gene sequence: CDR1 SGHAT, CDR2 FQNNGV. The DNA of the CDR3 is TGTGCCAGCAGCTTAGATGGGGCCACAGCCTACCAAGAGACCCAGTACTTC. This gives the protein CASSLDGATAYQETQYF.

This clonotype was counted a few times. The chain combines TRBV10-2 with TRBJ2-7; D gene uncertain. Germline-derived CDR1 and CDR2 are WSHSY and SAAADI. The length of the CDR3 is 12 residues. Trimming removed 1 base at V and 8 bases at J, with 9 bases between. The CDR3 sequence: CASSELGGKQYF. The CDR3 DNA follows: TGCGCCAGCAGTGAGTTGGGCGGAAAGCAGTACTTC.

This clonotype was picked up many times. This chain links TRBV5-5 with TRBJ2-7, with TRBD2 identical over 9 bases. Germline CDR1 SGHKS, CDR2 YYEKEE (reference sequence). This CDR3 spans 18 amino acids. With V trimmed by 2 bases and J by 0 bases, 12 bases remained unmatched. As DNA, the CDR3 is TGTGCCAGCAGCTTACCGGGGTTGGCGGGAGGGAGCTCCTACGAGCAGTACGTC. This translates into CASSLPGLAGGSSYEQYV.

The chain is built from TRBV20-1 and TRBJ2-1; 8 nucleotides agree with TRBD2. Trimming at V came to 6 bases and at J to 6 bases, leaving 13 bases not matched to a gene. This CDR3 is built from 15 residues. CDR1 is DFQATT, CDR2 SNEGSKA, per germline (reference sequence). CDR3 region: CSAQITGGASNEQFF. CDR3 sequence (DNA): TGCAGTGCCCAGATCACCGGGGGGGCCTCCAATGAGCAGTTCTTC.

V gene TRBV28 combines with J gene TRBJ1-4; perhaps TRBD1 as D (6 bases). V lost 7 bases and J lost 4, with 19 bases in between. There are 16 residues in the CDR3. Germline lookup yields CDR1 MDHEN and CDR2 SYDVKM. The CDR3 region has the DNA TGTGCCAGCACCGGCCCTGGGGGGGCTAATAATGAAAAACTGTTTTTT. It codes for CASTGPGGANNEKLFF.

The rearrangement links TRBV3-1 to TRBJ2-7; the D gene is possibly TRBD2 (5 bases). Trimming left V 4 bases short and J 2 bases short, with 18 bases between. This CDR3 has 16 amino acids. CDR1 is LGHDT and CDR2 is YNNKEL in the germline V gene (reference sequence). CDR3 nucleotide sequence: TGTGCCAGCAGCCGTGATCTGATAATCGGGGCCTACGAGCAGTACTTC. Its protein is CASSRDLIIGAYEQYF.

This clonotype showed up just a few times. V is TRBV6-2 or TRBV6-3 and J is TRBJ2-5, with 7 bases aligning to TRBD2. The J segment lost 1 base and the V segment lost 6 bases, leaving 14 bases of the junction unmatched. This CDR3 comprises 17 residues. Germline V gene lookup returns CDR1 MNHEY and CDR2 SVGEGT. CDR3 sequence: CASSNPLVGRIQETQYF. CDR3 in DNA: TGTGCCAGCAGCAACCCCCTGGTCGGGAGGATCCAAGAGACCCAGTACTTC.

This clonotype occurred a few times. The V gene is TRBV20-1, the J gene TRBJ1-5; TRBD1 is a possible D gene (6 bases). CDR1 is DFQATT, CDR2 SNEGSKA, per germline (reference sequence). The germline V and J ends were trimmed by 3 bases and 7 bases, with 13 bases remaining between them. The CDR3 extends over 13 amino acids. The CDR3 DNA follows: TGCAGTGCTAGGGTGGCAGGGGCCCAGCCCCAGCATTTT. Translated: CSARVAGAQPQHF.

The table lists this clonotype with many counts. The chain has TRBV28 and TRBJ1-2, with 9 positions matching TRBD1. The J segment lost 4 bases and the V segment lost 5 bases, leaving 5 bases of the junction unmatched. CDR1 MDHEN and CDR2 SYDVKM come from the germline V gene. The CDR3 sequence is 14 residues long. CDR3 DNA: TGTGCCAGCAGTGGGGACAGGGAAATCTATGGCTACACCTTC. Its protein product is CASSGDREIYGYTF.

The chain combines TRBV6-6 with TRBJ2-3, with 7 bases identical to TRBD2. The CDR3 has 14 residues. Germline-derived CDR1 and CDR2 are MNHNY and SVGAGI (reference sequence). Trimming cost V 5 bases and J 6 bases; bases outside gene matches: 8. As DNA, the CDR3 is TGTGCCAGCAGTCGACGGGGGGAGGCGGATACGCAGTATTTT. Translating it yields CASSRRGEADTQYF.

In DNA, the CDR3 is TGTGCCGGGTCCCGGGACAGGGTAGAAGCTTTCTTT. Protein: CAGSRDRVEAFF. The rearrangement uses TRBV30 and TRBJ1-1; 9 nucleotides match TRBD1. Germline V gene data show CDR1 as GTSNPN and CDR2 as SVGIG (reference sequence). The CDR3 contains 12 residues. J gave up 8 bases and V 8 bases, and 9 bases lay outside the gene matches.

This clonotype was recorded a few times. The chain has TRBV20-1 and TRBJ2-5; 7 nucleotides agree with TRBD2. Germline-derived CDR1 and CDR2 are DFQATT and SNEGSKA (reference sequence). V was pared by 0 bases and J by 5 bases, with 3 bases of the junction left unmatched. This CDR3 contains 13 residues. CDR3 nucleotide sequence: TGCAGTGCTAGAGATGCTAGCGGCGAGACCCAGTACTTC. Amino acids: CSARDASGETQYF.

CDR3 nucleotides: TGTGCCAGCAGTTCGGACAGAGTCTACGAGCAGTACTTC. It yields the protein CASSSDRVYEQYF. The chain uses TRBV28 and TRBJ2-7, with TRBD1 as a possible D gene (6 bases). V dropped 4 bases and J dropped 3 bases, with 10 bases sitting between them. The CDR3 runs to 13 residues. Looked up from germline, CDR1 is MDHEN and CDR2 is SYDVKM. The whole variable domain, filled in from reference TRBV28 and TRBJ2-7, reads DVKVTQSSRYLVKRTGEKVFLECVQDMDHENMFWYRQDPGLGLRLIYFSYDVKMKEKGDIPEGYSVSREKKERFSLILESASTNQTSMYLCASSSDRVYEQYFGPGTRLTVT.

The CDR3 sequence is CASTLGGLAGGADTQYF. In DNA form, the CDR3 reads TGTGCCAGCACCCTTGGGGGTCTAGCGGGAGGCGCAGATACGCAGTATTTT. The chain has TRBV28 and TRBJ2-3; 11 nucleotides agree with TRBD2. V lost 7 bases to trimming and J lost 4 bases; unmatched junction nucleotides: 13. The CDR3 loop spans 17 amino acids. Germline CDR1 MDHEN, CDR2 SYDVKM. Looking up the rest from reference TRBV28 and TRBJ2-3 gives the full variable domain: DVKVTQSSRYLVKRTGEKVFLECVQDMDHENMFWYRQDPGLGLRLIYFSYDVKMKEKGDIPEGYSVSREKKERFSLILESASTNQTSMYLCASTLGGLAGGADTQYFGPGTRLTVL.

V and J are TRBV20-1 and TRBJ2-3, with 9 bases matching TRBD1. V shed 0 bases, J shed 2 bases, and the junction held 6 bases outside the gene matches. The germline CDR1 and CDR2 sequences are DFQATT and SNEGSKA (reference sequence). CDR3 size: 16 residues. In DNA, the CDR3 is TGCAGTGCTAGAGAAACCGGGACAGGGTACACAGATACGCAGTATTTT. Its translation is CSARETGTGYTDTQYF.

The CDR3 nucleotides read TGTGCCAGTAGTATAGCGGCGGGAAGCTATGGCTACACCTTC. Protein: CASSIAAGSYGYTF. The chain uses TRBV19 and TRBJ1-2, with unresolved D. V was shortened by 1 base and J by 4 bases, with 10 bases between the two germline ends. The CDR3 spans 14 residues. Germline V gene data show CDR1 as LNHDA and CDR2 as SQIVND (reference sequence).

The chain recombines TRBV30 with TRBJ2-1, with D uncertain. The CDR3 is 11 amino acids. Germline V gene sequence: CDR1 GTSNPN, CDR2 SVGIG (reference sequence). The V end was cut by 3 bases, the J end by 4 bases, with 4 bases between. In DNA form, the CDR3 reads TGTGCCTGGAGAGCGTACAATGAGCAGTTCTTC. Translation gives CAWRAYNEQFF.

Only a few counts were recorded for this clonotype. The gene calls are TRBV20-1 and TRBJ2-1; TRBD1 is a possible D gene (7 bases). The CDR3 loop spans 12 amino acids. Germline CDR1 DFQATT, CDR2 SNEGSKA (reference sequence). Trimming removed 5 bases from V and 4 bases from J, with 9 bases in between. The CDR3 protein is CSAAGQYNEQFF. In DNA form, the CDR3 reads TGCAGTGCTGCGGGACAGTACAATGAGCAGTTCTTC.

The chain combines TRBV27 with TRBJ2-1, with 11 nucleotides matching TRBD2. Germline V gene sequence: CDR1 MNHEY, CDR2 SMNVEV (reference sequence). The ends lost 4 bases at V and 8 bases at J; junction bases unmatched: 13. The CDR3 covers 17 residues. The DNA for the CDR3 is TGTGCCAGCAGTTCAACTAGCGGGAGTTTGATTGCCTATGAGCAGTTCTTC. This encodes CASSSTSGSLIAYEQFF.

The gene calls are TRBV7-8 and TRBJ1-2, with D unresolved. The CDR3 is 14 residues long. CDR1 is SGHVS, CDR2 FQNEAQ, per germline. V lost 2 bases and J 2 bases, leaving 9 bases between the germline ends. The CDR3 sequence: CASSLTPTNYGYTF. For the CDR3, the DNA is TGTGCCAGCAGCTTAACACCGACCAACTATGGCTACACCTTC.

J is TRBJ2-1 and V is TRBV5-1; 8 nucleotides align to TRBD1. This CDR3 has 15 amino acids. With V trimmed by 4 bases and J by 1 base, 4 bases remained unmatched. Germline CDR1 SGHRS, CDR2 YFSETQ. CDR3 loop: CASSKGQGSYNEQFF. The DNA for the CDR3 is TGCGCCAGCAGCAAAGGACAGGGATCCTACAATGAGCAGTTCTTC.

The CDR3 region is CASSLLGGISYEQYF. The DNA for the CDR3 is TGCGCCAGCAGCTTACTTGGAGGCATCTCCTACGAGCAGTACTTC. The chain links TRBV5-1 to TRBJ2-7; TRBD2 is a possible D gene (5 bases). V was trimmed by 2 bases and J by 0 bases, leaving 12 bases between them. Germline CDR1 reads SGHRS; CDR2 reads YFSETQ. The CDR3 is made up of 15 amino acids.

The rearrangement links TRBV6-6 to TRBJ1-4; 7 bases map to TRBD1. V lost 7 bases, J lost 3 bases, and 5 bases stayed unmatched. The CDR3 spans 14 residues. Germline values: CDR1 MNHNY, CDR2 SVGAGI (reference sequence). CDR3 residues: CASIRGQANEKLFF. The CDR3 region has the DNA TGTGCCAGCATTAGAGGACAGGCTAATGAAAAACTGTTTTTT.

V is TRBV5-1 and J is TRBJ2-7, with 7 bases that match TRBD1. The germline V gene encodes CDR1 SGHRS and CDR2 YFSETQ. Unmatched junction bases numbered 9, after V lost 3 bases and J lost 3 bases. The CDR3 totals 15 residues. For the CDR3, the DNA is TGCGCCAGCAGCTGGATGACAGGGAAATTCTACGAGCAGTACTTC. This sequence encodes CASSWMTGKFYEQYF.